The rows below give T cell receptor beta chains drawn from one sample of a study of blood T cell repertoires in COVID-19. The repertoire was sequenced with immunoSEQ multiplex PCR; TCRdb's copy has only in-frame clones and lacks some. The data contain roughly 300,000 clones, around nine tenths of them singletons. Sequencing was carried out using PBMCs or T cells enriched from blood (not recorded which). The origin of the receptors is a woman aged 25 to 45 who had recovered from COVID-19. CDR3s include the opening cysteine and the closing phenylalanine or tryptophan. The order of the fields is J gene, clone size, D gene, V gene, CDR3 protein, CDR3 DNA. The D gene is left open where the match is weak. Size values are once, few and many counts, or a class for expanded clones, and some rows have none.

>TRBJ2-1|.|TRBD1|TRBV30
CAWRTGQGHNEQFF
TGTGCCTGGAGGACAGGACAGGGTCACAATGAGCAGTTCTTC
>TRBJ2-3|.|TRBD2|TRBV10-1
CASRPGLAGGRHTDTQYF
TGCGCCAGCAGGCCGGGACTAGCGGGAGGGCGGCACACAGATACGCAGTATTTT
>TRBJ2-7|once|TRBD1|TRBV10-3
CAISETGQGYEQYF
TGTGCCATCAGTGAGACTGGACAGGGTTACGAGCAGTACTTC
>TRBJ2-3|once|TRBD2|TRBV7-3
CASSRTSGSSDTQYF
TGTGCCAGCAGCCGGACTAGCGGGAGTTCCGATACGCAGTATTTT
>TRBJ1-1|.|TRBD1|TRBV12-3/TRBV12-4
CASSTRGDTEAFF
TGTGCCAGCAGCACCAGGGGGGACACTGAAGCTTTCTTT
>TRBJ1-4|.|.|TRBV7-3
CASSLPEANEKLFF
TGTGCCAGCAGCTTACCGGAGGCTAATGAAAAACTGTTTTTT
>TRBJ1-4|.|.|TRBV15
CATSRKRAENEKLFF
TGTGCCACCAGCAGAAAGAGGGCGGAAAATGAAAAACTGTTTTTT
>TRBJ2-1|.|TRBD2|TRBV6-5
CASSQLAGMGNEQFF
TGTGCCAGCTCGCAACTAGCGGGAATGGGCAATGAGCAGTTCTTC
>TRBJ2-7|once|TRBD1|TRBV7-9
CASSPGQGEYEQYF
TGTGCCAGCAGCCCGGGACAGGGGGAGTACGAGCAGTACTTC
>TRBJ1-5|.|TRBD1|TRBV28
CASSLFLPGQGDQPQHF
TGTGCCAGCAGTTTATTCCTTCCGGGACAGGGCGATCAGCCCCAGCATTTT
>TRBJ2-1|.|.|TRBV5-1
CASSLDSSEQFF
TGCGCCAGCAGCTTGGACTCTTCCGAGCAGTTCTTC
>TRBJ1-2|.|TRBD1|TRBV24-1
CATSGPGGGGYTF
TGTGCCACCAGTGGCCCAGGGGGCGGAGGCTACACCTTC